This TCR beta chain was documented in a study of blood T cell repertoires in COVID-19. Across the whole study: Sites across the United States, Italy and Spain contributed samples from acute and convalescent COVID-19. PBMCs, B-cell-depleted T cells, or T cells were the source of the cDNA or gDNA that made up the material.

Profiling relied on immunoSEQ multiplex PCR, and the TCRdb table lists in-frame clones only, not all of them. The table includes 250,000 to 350,000 clones, roughly 90% detected once. Each participant's cohort was designated according to participant-reported clinical history. The CDR3 has 15 amino acids. Per germline, CDR1 MNHEY and CDR2 SMNVEV (reference sequence). J gave up 0 bases and V 5 bases, and 6 bases lay outside the gene matches. The receptor comes from a woman aged 18-29 years with acute COVID-19. The chain is built from TRBV27 and TRBJ1-1, with TRBD1 identical over 7 bases. Sequenced sample: PBMCs or T cells enriched from blood (not recorded which). DNA of the CDR3: TGTGCCAGCAGTGTTGGACAGGATATGAACACTGAAGCTTTCTTT. Protein sequence: CASSVGQDMNTEAFF.